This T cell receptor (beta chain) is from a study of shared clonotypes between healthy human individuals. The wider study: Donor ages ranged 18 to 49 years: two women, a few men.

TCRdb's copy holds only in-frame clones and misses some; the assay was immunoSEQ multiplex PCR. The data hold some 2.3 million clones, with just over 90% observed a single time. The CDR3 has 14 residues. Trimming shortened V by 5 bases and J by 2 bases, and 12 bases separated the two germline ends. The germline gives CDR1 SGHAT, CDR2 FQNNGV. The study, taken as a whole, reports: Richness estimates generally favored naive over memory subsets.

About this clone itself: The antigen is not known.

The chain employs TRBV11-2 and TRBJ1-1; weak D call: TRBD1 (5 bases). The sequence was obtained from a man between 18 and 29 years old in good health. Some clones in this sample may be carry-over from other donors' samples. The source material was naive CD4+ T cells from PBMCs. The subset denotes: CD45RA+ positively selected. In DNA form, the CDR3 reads TGTGCCAGCAGCAACCTAGACAGAAACACTGAAGCTTTCTTT. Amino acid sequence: CASSNLDRNTEAFF.